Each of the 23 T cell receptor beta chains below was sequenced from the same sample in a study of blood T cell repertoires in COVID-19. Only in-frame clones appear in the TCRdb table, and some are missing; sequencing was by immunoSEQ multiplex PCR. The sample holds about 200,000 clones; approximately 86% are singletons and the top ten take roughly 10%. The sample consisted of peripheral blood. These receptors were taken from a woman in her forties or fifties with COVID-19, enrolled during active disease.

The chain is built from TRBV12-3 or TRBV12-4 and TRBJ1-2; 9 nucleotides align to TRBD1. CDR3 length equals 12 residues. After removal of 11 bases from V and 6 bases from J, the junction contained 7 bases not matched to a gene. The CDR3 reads CASRDRDHGYTF. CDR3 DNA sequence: TGTGCCTCCCGGGACAGGGATCATGGCTACACCTTC.

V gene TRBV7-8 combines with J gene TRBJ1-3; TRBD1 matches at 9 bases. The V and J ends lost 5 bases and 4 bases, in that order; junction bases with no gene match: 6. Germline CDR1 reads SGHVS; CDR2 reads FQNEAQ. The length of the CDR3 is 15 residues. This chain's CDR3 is CASSLRDRVGNTIYF. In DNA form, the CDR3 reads TGTGCCAGCAGCCTCCGGGACAGGGTGGGAAACACCATATATTTT.

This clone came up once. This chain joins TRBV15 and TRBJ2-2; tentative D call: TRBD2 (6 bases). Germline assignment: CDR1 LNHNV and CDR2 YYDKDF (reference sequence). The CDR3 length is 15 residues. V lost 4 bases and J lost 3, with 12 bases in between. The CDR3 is CATSNREAYTGELFF. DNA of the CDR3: TGTGCCACCAGCAATAGGGAGGCGTACACCGGGGAGCTGTTTTTT.

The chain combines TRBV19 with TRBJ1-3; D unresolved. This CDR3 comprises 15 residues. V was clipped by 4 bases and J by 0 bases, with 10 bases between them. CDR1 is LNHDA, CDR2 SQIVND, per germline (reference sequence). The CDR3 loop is CASSRGPVSGNTIYF. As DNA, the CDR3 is TGTGCCAGTAGTAGAGGGCCTGTCTCTGGAAACACCATATATTTT.

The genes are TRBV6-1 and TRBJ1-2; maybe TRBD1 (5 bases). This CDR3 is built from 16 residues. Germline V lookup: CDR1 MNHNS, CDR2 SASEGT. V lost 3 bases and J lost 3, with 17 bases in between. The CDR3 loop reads CASSEWDTGFDYGYTF. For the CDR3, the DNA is TGTGCCAGCAGTGAGTGGGATACAGGTTTTGACTATGGCTACACCTTC.

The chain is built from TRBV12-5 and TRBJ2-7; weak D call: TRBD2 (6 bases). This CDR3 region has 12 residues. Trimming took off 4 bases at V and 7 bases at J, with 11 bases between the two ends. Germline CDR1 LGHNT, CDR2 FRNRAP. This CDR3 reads CASGWEDGEQYV. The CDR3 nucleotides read TGTGCTAGTGGTTGGGAGGACGGGGAGCAGTACGTC.

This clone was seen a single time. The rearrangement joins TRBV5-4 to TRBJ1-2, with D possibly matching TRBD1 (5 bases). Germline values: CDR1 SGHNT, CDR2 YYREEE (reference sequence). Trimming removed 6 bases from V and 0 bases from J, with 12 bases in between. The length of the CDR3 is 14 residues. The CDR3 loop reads CASTLGAANYGYTF. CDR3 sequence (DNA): TGTGCCAGCACCCTAGGGGCAGCTAACTATGGCTACACCTTC. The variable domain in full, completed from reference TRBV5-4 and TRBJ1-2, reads ETGVTQSPTHLIKTRGQQVTLRCSSQSGHNTVSWYQQALGQGPQFIFQYYREEENGRGNFPPRFSGLQFPNYSSELNVNALELDDSALYLCASTLGAANYGYTFGSGTRLTVV.

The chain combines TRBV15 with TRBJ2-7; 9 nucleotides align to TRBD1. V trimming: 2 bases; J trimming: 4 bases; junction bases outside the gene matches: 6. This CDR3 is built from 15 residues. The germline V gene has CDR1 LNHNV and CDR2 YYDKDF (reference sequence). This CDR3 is CATSRSGTGTYEQYF. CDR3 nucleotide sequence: TGTGCCACCAGCAGATCGGGGACAGGGACGTACGAGCAGTACTTC.

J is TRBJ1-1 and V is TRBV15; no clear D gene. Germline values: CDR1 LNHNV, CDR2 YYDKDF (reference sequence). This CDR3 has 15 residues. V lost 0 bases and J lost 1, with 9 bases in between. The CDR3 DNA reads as TGTGCCACCAGCAGAGAATCCCGGGGGAACACTGAAGCTTTCTTT. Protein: CATSRESRGNTEAFF.

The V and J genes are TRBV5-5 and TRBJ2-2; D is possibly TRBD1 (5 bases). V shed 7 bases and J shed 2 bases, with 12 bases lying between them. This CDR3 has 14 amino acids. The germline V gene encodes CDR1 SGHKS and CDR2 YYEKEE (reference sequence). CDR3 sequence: CASGQGQNTGELFF. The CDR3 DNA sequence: TGTGCCAGCGGGCAAGGACAAAACACCGGGGAGCTGTTTTTT.

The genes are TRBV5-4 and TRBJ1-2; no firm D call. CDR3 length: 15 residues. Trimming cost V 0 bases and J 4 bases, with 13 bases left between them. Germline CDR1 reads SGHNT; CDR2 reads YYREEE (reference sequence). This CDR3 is CASSLVTVEGYGYTF. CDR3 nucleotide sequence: TGTGCCAGCAGCTTGGTAACAGTCGAGGGCTATGGCTACACCTTC.

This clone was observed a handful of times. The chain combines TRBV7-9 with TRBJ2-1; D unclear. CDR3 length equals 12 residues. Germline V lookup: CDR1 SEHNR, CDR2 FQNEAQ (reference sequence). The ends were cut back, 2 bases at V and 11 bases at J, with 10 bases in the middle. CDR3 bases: TGTGCCAGCAGCTTAAACAGTCTGAAGCAGTTCTTC. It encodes CASSLNSLKQFF.

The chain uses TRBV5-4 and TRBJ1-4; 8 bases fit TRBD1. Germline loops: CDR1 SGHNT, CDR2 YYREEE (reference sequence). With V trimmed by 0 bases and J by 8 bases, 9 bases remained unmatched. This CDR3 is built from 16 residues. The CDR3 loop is CASSLDTRGPEEKLFF. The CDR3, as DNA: TGTGCCAGCAGCTTGGACACCAGGGGGCCCGAGGAAAAACTGTTTTTT.

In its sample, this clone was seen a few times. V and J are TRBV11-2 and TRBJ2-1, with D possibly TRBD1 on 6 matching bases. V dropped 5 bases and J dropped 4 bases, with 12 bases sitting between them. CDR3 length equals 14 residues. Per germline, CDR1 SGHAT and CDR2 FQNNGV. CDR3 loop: CASSPTGQYNEQFF. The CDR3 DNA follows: TGTGCCAGCAGCCCGACCGGACAGTACAATGAGCAGTTCTTC. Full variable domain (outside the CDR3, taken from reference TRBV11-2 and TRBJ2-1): EAGVAQSPRYKIIEKRQSVAFWCNPISGHATLYWYQQILGQGPKLLIQFQNNGVVDDSQLPKDRFSAERLKGVDSTLKIQPAKLEDSAVYLCASSPTGQYNEQFFGPGTRLTVL.

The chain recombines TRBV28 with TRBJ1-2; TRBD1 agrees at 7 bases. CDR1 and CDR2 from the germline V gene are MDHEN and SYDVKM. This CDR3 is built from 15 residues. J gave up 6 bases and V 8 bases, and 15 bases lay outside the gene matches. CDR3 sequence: CASATWERDSHGYTF. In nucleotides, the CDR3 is TGTGCCAGCGCAACCTGGGAACGGGACAGTCATGGCTACACCTTC.

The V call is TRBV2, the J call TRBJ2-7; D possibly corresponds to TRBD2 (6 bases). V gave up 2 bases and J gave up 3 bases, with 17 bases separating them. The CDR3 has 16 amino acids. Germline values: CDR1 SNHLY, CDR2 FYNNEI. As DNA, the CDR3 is TGTGCCAGCAGTGAACTGGGAGGCTCGGGGTTCTACGAGCAGTACGTC. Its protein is CASSELGGSGFYEQYV.

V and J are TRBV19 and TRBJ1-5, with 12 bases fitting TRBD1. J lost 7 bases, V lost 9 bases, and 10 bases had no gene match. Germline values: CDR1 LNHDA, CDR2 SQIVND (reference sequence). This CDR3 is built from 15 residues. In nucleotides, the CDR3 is TGTGCCAGCGCCGGGACAGGGGGCGGATGGCAGCCCCAGCATTTT. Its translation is CASAGTGGGWQPQHF.

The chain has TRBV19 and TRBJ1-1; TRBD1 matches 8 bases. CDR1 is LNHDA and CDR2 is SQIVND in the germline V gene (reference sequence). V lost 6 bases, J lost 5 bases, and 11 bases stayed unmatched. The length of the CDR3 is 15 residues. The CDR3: CASSLSKTGGTEAFF. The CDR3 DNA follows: TGTGCCAGTAGCCTATCTAAAACAGGGGGGACTGAAGCTTTCTTT.

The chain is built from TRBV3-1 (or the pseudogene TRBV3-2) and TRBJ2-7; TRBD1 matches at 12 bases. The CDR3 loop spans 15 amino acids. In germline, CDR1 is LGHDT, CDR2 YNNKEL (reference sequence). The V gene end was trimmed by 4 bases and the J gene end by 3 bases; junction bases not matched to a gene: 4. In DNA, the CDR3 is TGTGCCAGCAGCCCCGGGACAGGGGGCAGCTACGAGCAGTACTTC. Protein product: CASSPGTGGSYEQYF.

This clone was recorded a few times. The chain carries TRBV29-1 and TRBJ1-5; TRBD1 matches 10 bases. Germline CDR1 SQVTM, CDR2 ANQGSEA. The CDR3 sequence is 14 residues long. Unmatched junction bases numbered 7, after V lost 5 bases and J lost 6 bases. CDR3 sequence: CSVSGTGEGQPQHF. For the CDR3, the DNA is TGCAGCGTTTCCGGGACAGGGGAGGGTCAGCCCCAGCATTTT.

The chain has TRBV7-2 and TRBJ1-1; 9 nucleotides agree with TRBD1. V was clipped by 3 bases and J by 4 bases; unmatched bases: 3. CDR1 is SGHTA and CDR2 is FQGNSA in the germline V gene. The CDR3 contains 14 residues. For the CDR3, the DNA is TGTGCCAGCAGCTTTCCGACAGGGGGCACTGAAGCTTTCTTT. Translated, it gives CASSFPTGGTEAFF.

CDR3 residues: CAWSALPLYTGELFF. The DNA of the CDR3 is TGTGCCTGGAGTGCCCTTCCCCTATACACCGGGGAGCTGTTTTTT. The chain couples TRBV30 to TRBJ2-2, with D hard to call. Per germline, CDR1 GTSNPN and CDR2 SVGIG (reference sequence). Trimming removed 1 base at V and 3 bases at J, with 12 bases between. This CDR3 region has 15 residues.

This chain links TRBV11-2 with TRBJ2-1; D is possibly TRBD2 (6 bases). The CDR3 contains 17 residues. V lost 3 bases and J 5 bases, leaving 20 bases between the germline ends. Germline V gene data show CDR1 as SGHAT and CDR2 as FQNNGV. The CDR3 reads CASSFGNREIGDNEQFF. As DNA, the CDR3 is TGTGCCAGCAGCTTTGGGAACCGGGAGATCGGAGACAATGAGCAGTTCTTC.